This TCR beta chain is drawn from a study of OX40 agonist ivuxolimab in advanced cancers. Study-wide context: Every 2 weeks, patients got intravenous ivuxolimab at one of six dose levels (0.01-10 mg/kg). Notes on the study in general: Fewer expanded clones were found on average in CD4+ than in CD8+ T cells. In a subset of nonresponders, normalized T-cell clonal expansion was also low.

A remark on this clone: What it binds is not known. One junction end does not reproduce the germline sequence, and a read error may be involved.

The CDR3 is made up of 12 amino acids. Germline loops: CDR1 SNHLY, CDR2 FYNNEI. Method: immunoSEQ multiplex PCR; TCRdb's copy keeps in-frame clones and lacks some. The data contain roughly 48,000 clones, about 79% of them singletons. The clonotype originates from an adult with an advanced solid tumor such as melanoma, head and neck, liver or kidney cancer. Specimen: CD4+ or CD8+ T cells sorted from blood, collected in a trial of the OX40 agonist ivuxolimab. The rearrangement joins TRBV2 to TRBJ2-1; no clear D gene. The CDR3 loop reads CASSLDRQGPVF. CDR3 in DNA: TGTGCCAGCAGTTTGGACCGGCAAGGGCCAGTCTTC. The complete variable domain, with remaining parts taken from reference TRBV2 and TRBJ2-1, reads EPEVTQTPSHQVTQMGQEVILRCVPISNHLYFYWYRQILGQKVEFLVSFYNNEISEKSEIFDDQFSVERPDGSNFTLKIRSTKLEDSAMYFCASSLDRQGPVFGPGTRLTVL.